This T cell receptor beta chain was captured in a study of graft-versus-host responses after intestinal transplantation. For the study at large: The recipients all started with anti-thymocyte globulin induction and then took tacrolimus and steroids for three to four years. Overall study results and limits: Within the allografts of patients who had graft-donor T cell macrochimerism, graft-versus-host to host-versus-graft clonal ratios were high. GvH clones were identified in recipient marrow, with some first appearing in ileum or blood. Early post-transplant falls in HvG clones accompanied the peak levels of circulating GvH clones.

CDR1 and CDR2 from the germline V gene are MDHEN and SYDVKM. The CDR3 extends over 15 amino acids. V gave up 4 bases and J gave up 2 bases; unmatched junction bases: 1. Notes on this clone: The antigen remains unidentified.

TCRdb keeps only in-frame clones here, not all; method: immunoSEQ multiplex PCR. The sample holds tens of thousands of clones; roughly 90% are singletons and the top ten take approximately 0.56%. The material sequenced was unstimulated CD4+ T cells sorted from spleen or lymph node cells, taken before transplant. This chain links TRBV28 with TRBJ2-6; TRBD1 aligns across 8 bases. This receptor was identified in a human donor who was the organ donor for an intestinal transplant. Here the CDR3 DNA reads TGTGCCAGCAGTTCGACAGGGGCTGGGGCCAACGTCCTGACTTTC. As protein: CASSSTGAGANVLTF.